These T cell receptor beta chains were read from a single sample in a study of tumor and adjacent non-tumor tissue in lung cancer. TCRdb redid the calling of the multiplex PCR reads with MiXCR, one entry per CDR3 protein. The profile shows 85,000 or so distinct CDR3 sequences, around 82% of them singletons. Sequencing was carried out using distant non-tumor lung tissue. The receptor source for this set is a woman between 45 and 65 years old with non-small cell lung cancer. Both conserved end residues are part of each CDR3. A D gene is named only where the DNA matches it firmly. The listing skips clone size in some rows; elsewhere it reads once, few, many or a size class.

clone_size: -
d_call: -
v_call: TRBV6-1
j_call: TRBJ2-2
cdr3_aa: CASSPLGTTSTGELLF
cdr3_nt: TGTGCAAGCAGCCCCCTGGGGACAACTAGCACCGGGGAGCTGCTTTTT

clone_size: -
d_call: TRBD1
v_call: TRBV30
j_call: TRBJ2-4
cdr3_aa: CAWSETTGGNIQYF
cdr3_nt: TGTGCCTGGAGTGAAACGACAGGGGGGAACATTCAGTACTTC

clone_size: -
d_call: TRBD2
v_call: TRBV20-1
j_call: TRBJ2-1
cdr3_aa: CSVKTGTSSYNEQFF
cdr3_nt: TGCAGTGTTAAAACCGGGACTAGCAGTTACAATGAGCAGTTCTTC

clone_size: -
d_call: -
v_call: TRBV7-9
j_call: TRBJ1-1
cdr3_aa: CANSFDTKAFF
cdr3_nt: TGTGCCAACAGCTTCGACACTAAAGCTTTCTTT

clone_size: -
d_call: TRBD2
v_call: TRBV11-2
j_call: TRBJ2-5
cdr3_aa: CASCLGTSGKETQYF
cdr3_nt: TGTGCCAGCTGCTTAGGGACTAGCGGGAAAGAGACCCAATACTTC

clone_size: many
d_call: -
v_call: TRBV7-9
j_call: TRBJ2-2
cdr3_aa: CASSWGGQAFNTGELFF
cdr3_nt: TGTGCCAGCAGCTGGGGGGGACAGGCCTTTAACACCGGGGAGCTGTTTTTT

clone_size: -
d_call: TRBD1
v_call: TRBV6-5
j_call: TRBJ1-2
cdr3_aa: CASSKWDRRNGYTF
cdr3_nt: TGTGCCAGCAGTAAATGGGACAGGAGAAATGGCTACACCTTC

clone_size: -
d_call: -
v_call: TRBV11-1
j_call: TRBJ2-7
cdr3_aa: CASSPHGANGIGEQYF
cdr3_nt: TGTGCCAGCAGCCCACACGGGGCTAACGGAATTGGTGAGCAGTACTTC

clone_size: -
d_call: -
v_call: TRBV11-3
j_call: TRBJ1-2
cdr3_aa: CATKTCCYGYTF
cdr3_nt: TGTGCAACCAAGACTTGTTGCTATGGCTACACCTTC

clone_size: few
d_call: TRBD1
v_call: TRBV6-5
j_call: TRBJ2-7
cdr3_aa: CASSTARTGLCEQYF
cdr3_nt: TGTGCCAGCAGTACCGCCAGGACAGGGTTGTGCGAGCAGTACTTC

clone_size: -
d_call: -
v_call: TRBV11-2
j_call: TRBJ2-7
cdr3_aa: CASSTRTRRTYEQYF
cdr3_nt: TGTGCCAGCAGCACCAGAACAAGGCGCACCTACGAGCAGTACTTC

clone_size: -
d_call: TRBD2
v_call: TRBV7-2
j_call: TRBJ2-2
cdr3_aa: CASSLSGTANTRELFF
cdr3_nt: TGTGCCAGCAGCTTAAGCGGGACGGCGAACACCAGGGAGCTGTTTTTT

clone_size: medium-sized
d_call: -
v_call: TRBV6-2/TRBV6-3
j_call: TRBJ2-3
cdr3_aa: CASRYSFGGTDTQYF
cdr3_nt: TGTGCCAGCAGATACAGCTTCGGAGGCACAGATACGCAGTATTTT

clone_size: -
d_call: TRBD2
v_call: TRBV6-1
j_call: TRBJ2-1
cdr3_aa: CASSEQTGGGNEQSF
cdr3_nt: TGTGCCAGCAGTGAACAGACGGGGGGGGGCAACGAGCAATCCTTC

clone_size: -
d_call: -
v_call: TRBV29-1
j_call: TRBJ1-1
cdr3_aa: CRVEGTRTALDAETFF
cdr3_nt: TGCAGGGTTGAAGGGACCCGGACCGCTTTAGACGCTGAAACTTTCTTT

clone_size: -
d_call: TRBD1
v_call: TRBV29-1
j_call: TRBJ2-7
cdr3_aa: CSVLRTGGEYEQYF
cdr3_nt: TGCAGCGTGCTCAGGACAGGGGGCGAGTATGAGCAGTACTTC

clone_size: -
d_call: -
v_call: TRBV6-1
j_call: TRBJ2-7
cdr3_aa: CASSLSSYEQYF
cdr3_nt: TGTGCCAGCAGCCTGAGTAGCTACGAGCAGTACTTC

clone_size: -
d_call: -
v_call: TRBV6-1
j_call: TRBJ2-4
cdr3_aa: CAGRGQSKNIQYF
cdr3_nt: TGTGCCGGCAGGGGACAATCCAAAAACATTCAGTATTTC

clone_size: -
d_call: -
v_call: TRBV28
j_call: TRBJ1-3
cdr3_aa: CADTWGNIIYF
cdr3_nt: TGTGCCGACACCTGGGGAAACATCATATATTTT

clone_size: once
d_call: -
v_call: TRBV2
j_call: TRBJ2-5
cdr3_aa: CASSEATGLQETQYF
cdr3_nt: TGTGCCAGCAGTGAAGCCACAGGACTACAAGAGACCCAGTACTTC

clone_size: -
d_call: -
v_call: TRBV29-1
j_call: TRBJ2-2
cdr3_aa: CSVEAPSERAPEELFF
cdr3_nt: TGCAGCGTTGAAGCCCCTAGCGAGAGGGCCCCCGAGGAGCTGTTTTTT

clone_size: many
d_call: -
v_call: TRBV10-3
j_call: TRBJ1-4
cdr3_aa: CAISGWIQGGMFF
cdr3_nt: TGTGCCATCAGTGGATGGATCCAAGGGGGGATGTTTTTT

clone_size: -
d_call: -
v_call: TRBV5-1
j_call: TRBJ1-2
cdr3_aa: CASSSKQATFYGYTF
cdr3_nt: TGCGCCAGCAGCTCGAAACAGGCTACGTTCTATGGCTACACCTTC

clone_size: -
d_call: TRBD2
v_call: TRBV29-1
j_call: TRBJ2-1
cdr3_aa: CSVEPSGRTYNEQIF
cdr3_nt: TGCAGCGTTGAGCCTAGCGGGAGGACCTACAATGAGCAGATATTC

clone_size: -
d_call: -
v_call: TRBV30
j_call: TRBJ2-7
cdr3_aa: CTGTGLQCSYEQYF
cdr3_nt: TGTACCGGGACGGGACTCCAGTGCTCCTACGAGCAATACTTC

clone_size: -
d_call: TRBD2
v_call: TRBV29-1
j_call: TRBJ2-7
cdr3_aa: CSVAGLAGWSNEQYF
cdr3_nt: TGCAGCGTTGCCGGACTAGCGGGATGGTCTAATGAGCAGTACTTC

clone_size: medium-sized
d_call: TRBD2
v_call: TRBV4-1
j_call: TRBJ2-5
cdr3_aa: CASSQEQREGQETQYF
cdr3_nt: TGCGCCAGCAGCCAAGAACAGCGGGAGGGCCAAGAGACCCAGTACTTC

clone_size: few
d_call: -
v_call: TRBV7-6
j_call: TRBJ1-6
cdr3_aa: CASSLMSQGVGRISPLHF
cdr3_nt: TGTGCCAGCAGCTTAATGAGTCAGGGCGTCGGCCGTATTTCACCCCTCCACTTT

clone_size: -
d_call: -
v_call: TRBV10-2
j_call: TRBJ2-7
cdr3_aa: CACSGGNEQYF
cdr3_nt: TGCGCTTGCAGTGGGGGTAACGAGCAGTACTTC

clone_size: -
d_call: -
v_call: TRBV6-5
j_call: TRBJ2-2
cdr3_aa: CASCWRASLVSSGELFF
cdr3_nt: TGTGCAAGCTGTTGGCGAGCTAGCCTGGTATCATCCGGGGAGCTGTTTTTT

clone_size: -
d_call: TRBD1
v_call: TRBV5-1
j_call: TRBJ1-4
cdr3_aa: CASSLYGTGYEKLFF
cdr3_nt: TGCGCCAGCAGCTTGTATGGGACAGGGTATGAAAAACTGTTTTTT

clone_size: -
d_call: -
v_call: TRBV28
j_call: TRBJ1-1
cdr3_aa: CASSLSAGHGTEAFF
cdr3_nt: TGTGCCAGCAGTCTATCAGCTGGGCATGGAACTGAAGCTTTCTTT

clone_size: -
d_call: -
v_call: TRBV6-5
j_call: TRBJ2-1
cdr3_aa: CASGYDSGHEQFF
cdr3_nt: TGTGCCAGCGGTTACGACAGTGGCCATGAGCAGTTCTTC

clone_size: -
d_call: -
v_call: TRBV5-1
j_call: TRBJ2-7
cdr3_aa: CASSPVRLVVRDYEQYF
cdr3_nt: TGCGCCAGCAGCCCGGTCAGACTGGTGGTTCGGGACTACGAGCAGTACTTC

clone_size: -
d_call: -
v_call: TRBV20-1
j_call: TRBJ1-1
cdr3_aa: CSARDSRGPNTEAFF
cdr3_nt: TGCAGTGCTAGAGATTCGCGGGGACCGAACACTGAAGCTTTCTTT

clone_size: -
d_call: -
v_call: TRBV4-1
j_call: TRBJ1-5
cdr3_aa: CASIQIRGYSNQPQHF
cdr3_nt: TGCGCCAGCATCCAAATACGGGGGTATAGCAATCAGCCCCAACATTTT

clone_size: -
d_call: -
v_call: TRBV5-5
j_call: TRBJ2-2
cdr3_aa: CAISYRGGNTGDLFF
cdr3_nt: TGTGCCATCAGCTACAGGGGAGGAAACACCGGGGACCTGTTTTTT

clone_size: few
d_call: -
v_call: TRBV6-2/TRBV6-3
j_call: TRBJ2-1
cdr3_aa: CASSSAWLSYNEQFF
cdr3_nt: TGTGCCAGCAGTTCCGCATGGCTCTCCTACAATGAGCAGTTCTTC

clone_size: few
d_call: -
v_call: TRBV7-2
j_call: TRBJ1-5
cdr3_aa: CASSLGQDQPQHF
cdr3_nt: TGTGCCAGCAGCCTGGGGCAGGATCAGCCCCAGCATTTT

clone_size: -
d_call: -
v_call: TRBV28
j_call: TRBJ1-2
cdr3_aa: CAINVANYGYTF
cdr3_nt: TGTGCCATCAATGTGGCTAACTATGGCTACACCTTC

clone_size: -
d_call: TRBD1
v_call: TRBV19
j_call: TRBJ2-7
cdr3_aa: CTSSPPGQGLRTSDEQYF
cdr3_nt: TGTACCAGTAGTCCCCCGGGACAGGGGTTAAGGACGTCCGACGAGCAGTACTTC

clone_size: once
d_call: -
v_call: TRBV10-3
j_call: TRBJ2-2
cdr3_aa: CAFSDDSTTGELFF
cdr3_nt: TGTGCCTTCAGTGACGACAGTACCACCGGGGAGCTGTTTTTT

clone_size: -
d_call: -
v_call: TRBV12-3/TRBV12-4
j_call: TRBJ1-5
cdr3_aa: CASSLTTGGHPQHF
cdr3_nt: TGTGCCAGCAGCCTCACAACCGGGGGTCACCCCCAACATTTT

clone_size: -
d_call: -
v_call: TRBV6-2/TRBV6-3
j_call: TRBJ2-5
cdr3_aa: CASSRGPGHETQYF
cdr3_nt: TGTGCTAGCAGCCGCGGGCCAGGTCATGAGACCCAGTACTTC

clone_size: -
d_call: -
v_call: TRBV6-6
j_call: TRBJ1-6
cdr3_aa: CASSNPTQNRLGSPLHF
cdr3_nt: TGTGCCAGCAGTAACCCAACCCAGAACAGGCTAGGTTCACCCCTCCATTTT

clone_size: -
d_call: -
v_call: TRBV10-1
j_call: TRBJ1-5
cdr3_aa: CASSEAGNTDLQHF
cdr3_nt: TGCGCCAGCAGTGAGGCGGGGAACACAGATTTGCAGCATTTT

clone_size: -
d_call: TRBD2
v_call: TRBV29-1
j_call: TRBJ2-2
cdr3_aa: CSVEALSGRALGELFF
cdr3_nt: TGCAGCGTTGAAGCCCTTAGCGGGAGGGCCCTCGGGGAGCTGTTTTTT

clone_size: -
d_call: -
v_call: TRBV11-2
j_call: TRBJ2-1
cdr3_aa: CACSLTGAGVSYDEQFF
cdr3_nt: TGTGCCTGCAGCCTGACGGGGGCGGGAGTTTCCTACGATGAGCAGTTCTTC

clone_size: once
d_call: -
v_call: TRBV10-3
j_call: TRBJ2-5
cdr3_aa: CAIRQGEIQETQYF
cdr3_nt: TGTGCCATCAGGCAGGGAGAGATCCAAGAGACCCAGTACTTC

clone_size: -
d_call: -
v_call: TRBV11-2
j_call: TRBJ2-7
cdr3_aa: CASSLIAGPSLPYEQYF
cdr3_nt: TGTGCCAGCAGTCTAATTGCGGGACCTAGTCTCCCCTACGAGCAATACTTC

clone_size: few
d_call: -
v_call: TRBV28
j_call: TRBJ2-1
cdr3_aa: CASSFTLSSYNEQFF
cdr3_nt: TGTGCCAGCAGTTTCACTCTTAGCTCCTACAATGAGCAGTTCTTC

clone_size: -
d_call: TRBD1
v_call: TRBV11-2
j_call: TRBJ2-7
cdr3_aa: CARSLVRDSCEQYF
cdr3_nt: TGTGCCAGGAGCTTAGTTAGGGACAGCTGCGAGCAATACTTC